The entry that follows covers one T cell receptor (beta chain) sequence. Clones were sequenced by immunoSEQ multiplex PCR, and TCRdb holds only the in-frame ones, with some missing. The sample contains some 45,000 clones, 88% of which appear only once. These data belong to a study of blood T cell repertoires in COVID-19. The CDR3 has 14 residues. Trimming took 5 bases from V and 0 from J, leaving 10 bases between them. Germline V gene lookup returns CDR1 SGHTA and CDR2 FQGNSA. The source is a human donor in a cohort sampled during active COVID-19. The chain combines TRBV7-2 with TRBJ1-2, with unresolved D. The specimen was peripheral blood. The CDR3 loop reads CASSPRVTNYGYTF. The CDR3 DNA reads as TGTGCCAGCAGCCCCCGAGTTACTAACTATGGCTACACCTTC.